This record covers a single TCR beta chain. These data originate in a study of shared clonotypes between healthy human individuals. Generated by immunoSEQ multiplex PCR, the TCRdb table keeps only in-frame clones and is missing some. This table has over 300,000 clones, over 75% appearing once. CDR3 length equals 15 residues. Trimming cost V 5 bases and J 1 base, with 11 bases left between them. Germline-derived CDR1 and CDR2 are MNHEY and SVGAGI. The chain links TRBV6-5 to TRBJ2-2; tentative D call: TRBD1 (6 bases). This sequence was found in a man younger than 30 in good health. Sequences were obtained from memory CD8+ T cells sorted from blood. Regarding subset: CD45RO+ cells pooled with CCR7-negative TemRA cells. CDR3 DNA: TGTGCCAGCAGTGCCGGGACACAGAACACCGGGGAGCTGTTTTTT. Translating it yields CASSAGTQNTGELFF.